This paragraph reports one TCR beta chain. This clonotype was seen only a few times. Its target antigen remains unknown. No clone much larger than this one lies a single base away; base qualities are absent. Library prep was done by 5' RACE. Sequencing relied on an Illumina HiSeq 2500. A second about 7 to 12 cycle PCR used a sample-barcoded 5' primer and a J-beta primer mix. A template-switch 5' adaptor carrying 12 random nucleotides introduced a unique molecular identifier onto each TCR beta cDNA molecule. At least 2.5 million CDR3-containing paired-end reads were obtained from each sample. First-strand cDNA synthesis was performed from all RNA using the Mint cDNA synthesis kit, with priming by a TRBC-specific oligonucleotide. All cDNA was treated with uracil-DNA glycosylase and then went through a first 18-cycle PCR with the universal primers M1SS and BC2_uni_R. The authors' analysis ran thus. Each sample was normalized by randomly selecting 1 million high-quality reads, each carrying a distinct molecular identifier. Reads with shared molecular identifiers were discarded instead of being binned into consensus sequences. MiTCR, with a Q25 quality threshold and the strictest error-elimination algorithm, was used for CDR3 identification, clonotype clustering and error correction. Lower-bound total TCR beta diversity was estimated with a nonparametric unseen species model using Euler transformation. TCRdb redid the processing of the public reads, applying fastp at Q25 and MiXCR, and retained in-frame beta chains. Every distinct CDR3 protein forms one entry, paired with its most common genes and DNA. The V and J calls shown here were made by TCRdb, not taken from the authors' results. This sample gives about 1.4 million distinct CDR3 sequences in total; almost 60% of them show up just once. The ten largest account for about 6.3% of the sample.

The data were obtained in a study of blood T cells in healthy people across ages (dated by TCRdb to between 2014 and 2016). Regarding the complete study: Template switching captured roughly one uniquely barcoded TCR beta cDNA molecule per two T cells in model experiments. The study measured age-related changes in TCR beta repertoire diversity using deep sequencing normalized with unique cDNA molecular identifiers. Four age groups were formed from the donors: young (average approximately 16 years), middle-aged (around 37), aged (62) and long-lived (around 80). To avoid experimental bias, donors of different ages were spread randomly across the sequencing lanes. Using the same blood draw, the study looked at two additional independent replicas of 1 million unique cDNA reads for two donors, one aged 18 to 30 and the other aged 80 or older.

Donors were approximately 42 systemically healthy Caucasian individuals from Russia aged 6 to 90 years. Each donor gave 9.5 to 10 milliliters of peripheral blood, drawn into EDTA-treated Vacutainer tubes. PBMCs were isolated by Ficoll-Paque density-gradient centrifugation, with at least 6.5 million obtained per sample. Trizol reagent was used to extract total RNA from PBMCs, with at least 5.5 micrograms per sample. For every donor, flow cytometry on a PBMC aliquot measured the percentage of naive CD45RAhigh/CD27high T cells. Taken from cysteine to phenylalanine, the CDR3 has 13 residues. The DNA shown is the 39-base CDR3, in frame from base 1. For CDR1 and CDR2, the germline V gene (reference sequence) lists GTSNPN and SVGIG. Cut back by 0 bases and 3 bases, the V and J ends lie 5 bases apart. Overall study results and their limits: Observed TCR beta diversity per million T cells fell roughly linearly with age, and a significant reduction was already apparent by age about 43. Observed TCR beta diversity correlated strongly with the percentage of naive T cells measured by flow cytometry. Compared with the aged group, more naive CD4+ T cells, fewer expanded clones and increased TCR diversity were shown by the long-lived group, suggesting age selection. Estimates of total diversity from one million sequenced T cells were regarded as lower bounds and underestimates. Conclusive comparison of naive and antigen-experienced compartments was prevented by the profiling of bulk unsorted PBMCs. Donor CMV infection status was unknown, potentially confounding age-related changes in expanded clonotypes.

Sequencing used blood. The chain is encoded by TRBV30 joined to TRBJ2-2; the D segment cannot be called with confidence. This receptor was identified in a man between 18 and 29 years old in good health. The encoded CDR3 is CAWSVGDTGELFF. The nucleotide sequence reads TGTGCCTGGAGTGTAGGCGACACCGGGGAGCTGTTTTTT.